A selection of T cell receptor beta chains follows, all from one sample in a study of early T cells in non-severe SARS-CoV-2 infection. One entry per CDR3 protein, called by TCRdb with MiXCR from the 5' RACE reads. The table lists tens of thousands of distinct CDR3 sequences, nearly 5% of them singletons. Sequenced input: whole blood. The receptors shown here come from an adult who was a healthcare worker with PCR-confirmed SARS-CoV-2 infection or an uninfected control (not recorded which). CDR3s include the opening cysteine and the closing phenylalanine or tryptophan. The order of the fields is D gene, J gene, clone size, V gene, CDR3 protein, CDR3 DNA. D genes are given only for firm matches. Expanded clones get a size class; other rows say once, few or many, or leave the size out.

>TRBD2|TRBJ2-1|-|TRBV18
CASSPLRRGGLNEQFF
TGTGCCAGCTCACCACTACGGCGGGGGGGCCTCAATGAGCAGTTCTTC
>-|TRBJ1-5|few|TRBV5-1
CASSLVPGSVDQPQHF
TGCGCCAGCAGCTTGGTTCCAGGTTCGGTCGATCAGCCCCAGCATTTT
>-|TRBJ1-3|many|TRBV27
CASSSRYGGKSSGNTIYF
TGTGCCAGCAGTTCCCGTTATGGAGGGAAGAGCTCTGGAAACACCATATATTTT
>TRBD2|TRBJ2-7|-|TRBV6-2/TRBV6-3
CASRPTSELSYEQYF
TGTGCCAGCAGACCGACTAGCGAACTCTCCTACGAGCAGTACTTC
>-|TRBJ2-1|many|TRBV5-4
CASSSRTAYNEQFF
TGTGCCAGCAGCTCCCGGACAGCCTACAATGAGCAGTTCTTC
>-|TRBJ2-3|many|TRBV28
CASSALSGITDTQYF
TGTGCCAGCAGTGCCCTTTCGGGGATCACAGATACGCAGTATTTT
>TRBD2|TRBJ2-1|many|TRBV7-3
CASSPSGSGEQFF
TGTGCCAGCAGTCCCAGCGGGAGTGGCGAGCAGTTCTTC
>-|TRBJ1-1|-|TRBV6-6
CASRPDKAEAFF
TGTGCCAGCAGGCCCGACAAAGCTGAAGCTTTCTTT
>TRBD1|TRBJ2-5|-|TRBV11-2
CASSHGDSQETQYF
TGTGCCAGCAGCCACGGGGACAGTCAAGAGACCCAGTACTTC
>TRBD1|TRBJ2-7|-|TRBV3-1
CASSQVMGTGAYEQYF
TGTGCCAGCAGCCAAGTTATGGGGACAGGGGCCTACGAGCAGTACTTC
>TRBD1|TRBJ2-6|-|TRBV7-6
CASSLSPQGAGANVLTF
TGTGCCAGCAGCCTATCTCCCCAGGGGGCTGGGGCCAACGTCCTGACTTTC
>-|TRBJ1-3|many|TRBV27
CASSPRPGYTGNTIYF
TGTGCCAGCAGTCCCAGACCAGGGTACACTGGAAACACCATATATTTT
>-|TRBJ2-7|many|TRBV12-3/TRBV12-4
CASSLPSYEQYF
TGTGCCAGCAGTTTACCTTCTTACGAGCAGTACTTC
>-|TRBJ1-1|many|TRBV7-6
CASSLGGESKAFF
TGTGCCAGCAGCTTAGGGGGGGAATCTAAAGCTTTCTTT
>-|TRBJ1-2|-|TRBV12-3/TRBV12-4
CASSVTDYGYTF
TGTGCCAGCAGCGTGACAGACTATGGCTACACCTTC
>-|TRBJ2-7|few|TRBV12-3/TRBV12-4
CASRARQGGSYEQYF
TGTGCCAGCAGAGCCCGACAGGGAGGATCCTACGAGCAGTACTTC
>-|TRBJ1-4|many|TRBV6-1
CASTEGYEKLFF
TGTGCCAGCACGGAGGGGTACGAAAAACTGTTTTTT
>-|TRBJ1-1|few|TRBV12-3/TRBV12-4
CASSTAYQASTEAFF
TGTGCCAGCAGCACTGCATATCAGGCGAGCACTGAAGCTTTCTTT
>-|TRBJ2-7|few|TRBV30
CAWSVEGYEQYF
TGTGCCTGGAGTGTAGAGGGCTACGAGCAGTACTTC
>TRBD2|TRBJ2-5|-|TRBV7-8
CASSSGLAGLQETQYF
TGTGCCAGCAGCTCTGGACTAGCGGGACTCCAAGAGACCCAGTACTTC
>-|TRBJ1-2|-|TRBV12-3/TRBV12-4
CASSLQGYYGYTF
TGTGCCAGCAGTTTACAGGGCTACTATGGCTACACCTTC
>-|TRBJ1-5|few|TRBV30
CAWSPSGGGNQPQHF
TGTGCCTGGAGCCCCTCCGGGGGGGGCAATCAGCCCCAGCATTTT
>-|TRBJ1-1|few|TRBV29-1
CSGRRANTEAFF
TGCAGCGGGCGCAGGGCGAACACTGAAGCTTTCTTT
>-|TRBJ1-2|many|TRBV6-5
CASSLRDTNYGYTF
TGTGCCAGCAGTTTGAGGGACACTAACTATGGCTACACCTTC
>-|TRBJ2-7|many|TRBV7-2
CASSHDSYEQYF
TGTGCCAGCAGCCATGATTCCTACGAGCAGTACTTC
>-|TRBJ2-7|many|TRBV2
CASSRGAAYEQYF
TGTGCCAGCAGTCGGGGGGCAGCTTACGAGCAGTACTTC
>TRBD1|TRBJ2-3|many|TRBV7-8
CASSSGTGGGTDTQYF
TGTGCCAGCAGCTCGGGGACAGGCGGAGGAACAGATACGCAGTATTTT
>-|TRBJ1-2|few|TRBV6-1
CASSEPGIRVGGYTF
TGTGCCAGCAGTGAACCGGGGATAAGGGTAGGAGGCTACACCTTC
>TRBD2|TRBJ2-5|many|TRBV4-2
CASSPMRGVQETQYF
TGTGCCAGCAGCCCCATGCGGGGGGTCCAAGAGACCCAGTACTTC
>TRBD1|TRBJ2-3|few|TRBV29-1
CSVEGGQGGTDTQYF
TGCAGCGTTGAAGGTGGGCAGGGGGGCACAGATACGCAGTATTTT
>-|TRBJ1-1|-|TRBV20-1
CSARAQPDTEAFF
TGCAGTGCTAGAGCGCAGCCGGACACTGAAGCTTTCTTT
>-|TRBJ2-7|few|TRBV28
CASAVSLPGLTYEQYF
TGTGCCAGCGCAGTATCCCTCCCAGGGTTAACCTACGAGCAGTACTTC
>TRBD2|TRBJ2-5|-|TRBV2
CANRETSGEGTQYF
TGTGCCAACAGGGAGACTAGCGGGGAAGGGACCCAGTACTTC
>-|TRBJ1-1|-|TRBV28
CASSLWASEAFF
TGTGCCAGCAGTTTATGGGCAAGTGAAGCTTTCTTT